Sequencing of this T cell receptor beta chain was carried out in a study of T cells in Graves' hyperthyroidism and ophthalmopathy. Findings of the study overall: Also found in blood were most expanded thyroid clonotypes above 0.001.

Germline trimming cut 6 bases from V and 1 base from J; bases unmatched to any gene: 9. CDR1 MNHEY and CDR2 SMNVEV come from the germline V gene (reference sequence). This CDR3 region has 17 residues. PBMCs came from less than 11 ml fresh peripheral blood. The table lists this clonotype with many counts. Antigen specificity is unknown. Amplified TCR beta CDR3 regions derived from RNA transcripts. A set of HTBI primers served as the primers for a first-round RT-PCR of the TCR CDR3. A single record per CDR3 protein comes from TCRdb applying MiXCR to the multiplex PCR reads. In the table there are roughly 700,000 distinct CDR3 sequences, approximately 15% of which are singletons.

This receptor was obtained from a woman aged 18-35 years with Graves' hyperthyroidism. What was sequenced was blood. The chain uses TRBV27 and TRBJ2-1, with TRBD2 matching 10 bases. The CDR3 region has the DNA TGTGCCAGCAGCGCTCCGAGGGGACTAGCGTCCTACAATGAGCAGTTCTTC. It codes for CASSAPRGLASYNEQFF.